Presented here are 21 T cell receptor beta chains from one specimen sequenced in a study of cytomegalovirus exposure and HLA in healthy donors. PCR primers comprised 60 Vbeta and 13 Jbeta primers. Profiling relied on immunoSEQ multiplex PCR, and the TCRdb table lists in-frame clones only, not all of them. This table holds fewer than 180,000 clones, about four fifths found once. Specimen: PBMCs. These TCRs come from a man aged 50-59 years in good health and CMV-seropositive.

The chain uses TRBV28 and TRBJ1-5; D is possibly TRBD1 (5 bases). The CDR3 loop spans 16 amino acids. CDR1 is MDHEN and CDR2 is SYDVKM in the germline V gene. Trimming shortened V by 2 bases and J by 9 bases, and 20 bases separated the two germline ends. The CDR3 here is CASSLDFGTLSRPQHF. The CDR3 bases are TGTGCCAGCAGTTTAGATTTCGGGACTCTTTCACGGCCCCAGCATTTT.

The J gene is TRBJ2-3, the V gene TRBV30; 13 bases fit TRBD2. Germline V gene data show CDR1 as GTSNPN and CDR2 as SVGIG (reference sequence). Trimming at V came to 2 bases and at J to 2 bases, leaving 4 bases not matched to a gene. This CDR3 comprises 16 residues. CDR3 protein: CAWSPGLAGSTDTQYF. CDR3 DNA sequence: TGTGCCTGGAGTCCGGGACTAGCGGGGTCCACAGATACGCAGTATTTT.

The gene calls are TRBV30 and TRBJ1-2; 12 bases line up with TRBD1. J gave up 7 bases and V 1 base, and 1 base lay outside the gene matches. The CDR3 consists of 13 residues. Germline loops: CDR1 GTSNPN, CDR2 SVGIG (reference sequence). The CDR3 region is CAWSGDRGPGYTF. The CDR3 DNA reads TGTGCCTGGAGTGGGGACAGGGGGCCTGGCTACACCTTC.

The V call is TRBV6-1, the J call TRBJ2-1, with 12 bases fitting TRBD2. The germline CDR1 and CDR2 sequences are MNHNS and SASEGT. There are 14 residues in the CDR3. Losses at the gene ends were 6 bases for V and 6 bases for J; bases not matched to a gene: 3. The CDR3 spells CASRGLAGSNEQFF. As DNA, the CDR3 is TGTGCCAGCAGAGGACTAGCGGGAAGCAATGAGCAGTTCTTC.

The chain carries TRBV7-9 and TRBJ1-4; 7 bases are a match to TRBD1. Germline loops: CDR1 SEHNR, CDR2 FQNEAQ (reference sequence). Trimming removed 4 bases from V and 0 bases from J; junction bases left unmatched: 11. This CDR3 is built from 18 residues. CDR3 loop: CASSSRTGPPATNEKLFF. CDR3 sequence (DNA): TGTGCCAGCAGCTCTAGGACAGGACCCCCTGCAACTAATGAAAAACTGTTTTTT.

The gene calls are TRBV19 and TRBJ2-6; 10 positions match TRBD1. CDR1 and CDR2 (germline): LNHDA, SQIVND (reference sequence). V lost 3 bases and J lost 3; bases outside the gene matches: 14. The CDR3 has 20 residues. The chain's CDR3 is CASSISQGQGGLRGANVLTF. The DNA for the CDR3 is TGTGCCAGTAGTATCTCCCAAGGACAGGGGGGCTTGCGTGGGGCCAACGTCCTGACTTTC.

The CDR3 DNA follows: TGTGCCAGCAGCGGAGCCCTGACAGCAAGCTCTGGAAACACCATATATTTT. Amino acid sequence: CASSGALTASSGNTIYF. The rearrangement uses TRBV9 and TRBJ1-3, with a possible D match to TRBD1 (5 bases). The CDR3 loop spans 17 amino acids. V lost 3 bases and J 0 bases, leaving 16 bases between the germline ends. Germline CDR1 and CDR2: SGDLS and YYNGEE.

This chain joins TRBV6-5 and TRBJ2-7; D possibly corresponds to TRBD2 (5 bases). Germline CDR1 is MNHEY and CDR2 is SVGAGI. This CDR3 region has 14 residues. V shed 5 bases and J shed 2 bases, with 13 bases lying between them. CDR3 region: CASSNQGSAYEQYF. The CDR3 DNA is TGTGCCAGCAGTAACCAAGGGAGTGCCTACGAGCAGTACTTC.

The rearrangement links TRBV2 to TRBJ2-6; tentatively, D is TRBD1 (5 bases). V lost 6 bases to trimming and J lost 0 bases, with 9 bases between them. The CDR3 runs 15 residues. Germline loops: CDR1 SNHLY, CDR2 FYNNEI. CDR3 loop: CASSPDSSGANVLTF. The CDR3 DNA is TGTGCCAGCAGCCCCGACAGCTCTGGGGCCAACGTCCTGACTTTC.

The chain has TRBV6-1 and TRBJ1-3; a weak D match, TRBD1 (5 bases). V was cut by 3 bases and J by 4 bases, with 13 bases left in between. The CDR3 contains 15 residues. Germline V gives CDR1 MNHNS, CDR2 SASEGT. CDR3 loop: CASSEGPSSGNTIYF. The CDR3 DNA reads TGTGCCAGCAGTGAGGGGCCTAGTTCCGGAAACACCATATATTTT.

The chain is built from TRBV6-5 and TRBJ1-2; TRBD1 matches 7 bases. CDR1 is MNHEY and CDR2 is SVGAGI in the germline V gene. The CDR3 is 14 residues long. With V trimmed by 6 bases and J by 6 bases, 10 bases remained unmatched. CDR3 nucleotide sequence: TGTGCCAGCAGACGACAGGGAAGTTCCGATGGCTACACCTTC. Translated: CASRRQGSSDGYTF.

V gene TRBV5-1 combines with J gene TRBJ2-5, with D possibly TRBD1 on 6 matching bases. The CDR3 has 13 residues. Per the germline V gene, CDR1 is SGHRS and CDR2 is YFSETQ. The V and J ends lost 6 bases and 4 bases respectively, with 13 bases between them. DNA for the CDR3: TGCGCCAGCACCAACAGGGTCCGAGAGACCCAGTACTTC. This translates into CASTNRVRETQYF.

The chain has TRBV11-3 and TRBJ2-7; the match to TRBD1 covers 9 bases. Germline assignment: CDR1 SGHNT and CDR2 YENEEA. The J segment lost 6 bases and the V segment lost 3 bases, leaving 6 bases of the junction unmatched. The CDR3 has 14 amino acids. The CDR3: CASSFRDRAREQYF. CDR3 in DNA: TGTGCCAGCAGCTTCCGGGACAGGGCTCGCGAGCAGTACTTC. Looking up the rest from reference TRBV11-3 and TRBJ2-7 gives the full variable domain: EAGVVQSPRYKIIEKKQPVAFWCNPISGHNTLYWYLQNLGQGPELLIRYENEEAVDDSQLPKDRFSAERLKGVDSTLKIQPAELGDSAVYLCASSFRDRAREQYFGPGTRLTVT.

The chain's CDR3 is CASSSWGEHTIYF. CDR3 DNA: TGTGCCAGCAGCTCCTGGGGAGAACACACCATATATTTT. The J gene is TRBJ1-3, the V gene TRBV5-6; D is ambiguous. Between the trimmed V and J ends, which lost 3 bases and 8 bases, there was a span of 12 bases. This CDR3 comprises 13 residues. The germline V gene has CDR1 SGHDT and CDR2 YYEEEE.

The J gene is TRBJ2-3, the V gene TRBV28; TRBD2 agrees at 9 bases. Trimming at V came to 6 bases and at J to 7 bases, leaving 5 bases not matched to a gene. Germline loops: CDR1 MDHEN, CDR2 SYDVKM. CDR3 length equals 13 residues. Here the CDR3 reads CASSLAGANTQYF. In DNA, the CDR3 is TGTGCCAGCAGCTTAGCGGGAGCGAATACGCAGTATTTT.

This clone was observed a single time. This sequence joins TRBV18 and TRBJ2-7, with D maybe TRBD1 (6 bases). V gave up 3 bases and J gave up 0 bases, with 12 bases separating them. Germline CDR1 reads KGHSH; CDR2 reads LQKENI. CDR3 length: 15 amino acids. The CDR3 region is CASSPGTKSSYEQYF. CDR3 coding DNA: TGTGCCAGCTCACCCGGGACAAAGAGCTCCTACGAGCAGTACTTC.

This chain links TRBV5-1 with TRBJ1-1, with TRBD1 as a possible D gene (5 bases). There are 15 residues in the CDR3. Germline V gives CDR1 SGHRS, CDR2 YFSETQ. V lost 0 bases and J lost 1, with 10 bases in between. The CDR3 coding sequence is TGCGCCAGCAGCTTGGACGGGGGGACGAACACTGAAGCTTTCTTT. Translation gives CASSLDGGTNTEAFF.

CDR3 protein: CASSPNSGTEKYEQYF. As DNA, the CDR3 is TGTGCCAGCAGCCCTAATTCCGGGACTGAAAAGTACGAGCAGTACTTC. The chain joins TRBV6-6 to TRBJ2-7; the D gene is possibly TRBD2 (6 bases). This CDR3 is 16 amino acids long. The V gene's germline CDR1 is MNHNY and CDR2 SVGAGI (reference sequence). The V and J ends lost 6 bases and 4 bases respectively, with 22 bases between them.

The rearrangement uses TRBV11-2 and TRBJ2-3; D possibly corresponds to TRBD2 (5 bases). Germline values: CDR1 SGHAT, CDR2 FQNNGV. V lost 3 bases and J lost 7, with 11 bases in between. The CDR3 is 13 amino acids. In nucleotides, the CDR3 is TGTGCCAGCAGCTTCGAGGGAAAAAATACGCAGTATTTT. It codes for CASSFEGKNTQYF.

The chain employs TRBV6-6 and TRBJ2-7; TRBD2 aligns across 12 bases. The CDR3 covers 15 residues. The trim removed 7 bases at V and 4 bases at J, leaving 8 bases unmatched. The V gene's germline CDR1 is MNHNY and CDR2 SVGAGI (reference sequence). CDR3 loop: CASNLPGLAGYEQYF. The CDR3 DNA reads TGTGCCAGCAACTTACCGGGACTAGCGGGTTACGAGCAGTACTTC.

V gene TRBV11-2 combines with J gene TRBJ1-4; D is perhaps TRBD1 (6 bases). Germline V lookup: CDR1 SGHAT, CDR2 FQNNGV. The length of the CDR3 is 16 residues. The V end lost 5 bases, the J end lost 3 bases, and 16 bases lay between the germline ends. This chain's CDR3 is CASSRDPRGPNEKLFF. Here the CDR3 DNA reads TGTGCCAGCAGCCGAGACCCCAGGGGCCCTAATGAAAAACTGTTTTTT.